These 27 T cell receptor beta chains share one sample of origin, sequenced in a study of CD8+CD57+ T cells in acquired aplastic anemia. All sequencing subjects had displayed CD8+CD57+ cell expansion on flow cytometry. TCR beta VDJ combinations and CDR3 sequences were profiled from genomic DNA. MiXCR, run by TCRdb on the reads, gives a single entry per CDR3 protein. The repertoire includes about 270,000 distinct CDR3 sequences, approximately 79% of them detected once, and 35% to 50% sits in the top ten. Specimen: sorted CD4+, CD8+, or CD8+CD57+ T cells (not recorded which) from PBMCs. These receptors were obtained from a human donor with aplastic anemia.

The J gene is TRBJ2-2, the V gene TRBV7-9; 9 bases line up with TRBD2. Trimming cost V 7 bases and J 11 bases; bases outside gene matches: 17. The CDR3 length is 16 residues. Germline CDR1 and CDR2: SEHNR and FQNEAQ (reference sequence). Written as DNA, the CDR3 is TGTGCCAGCAACTTCCAAAGAAGCGGGAGGACCGATGAGCTGTTTTTT. Translating it yields CASNFQRSGRTDELFF.

The chain joins TRBV9 to TRBJ2-2; no reliable D call. The DNA end lines up better with TRBJ2-4; the J call may be wrong. Germline CDR1 is SGDLS and CDR2 is YYNGEE. This CDR3 comprises 12 residues. The CDR3 nucleotides read TGTGCCAGCGGATTAGCTGGGAAGATTCAGTACTTC. This encodes CASGLAGKIQYF.

As concerns this clonotype: The junction and the germline gene differ at one end; a read error may be behind it. The rearrangement joins TRBV5-5 to TRBJ2-1; D is uncertain. This CDR3 comprises 15 residues. The germline gives CDR1 SGHKS, CDR2 YYEKEE (reference sequence). The chain's CDR3 is CASSLGRTSYNEQFF. As DNA, the CDR3 is TGCGCCAGCAGCTTGGGTCGCACCTCCTACAATGAGCAGTTCTTC.

Many counts were recorded for this clonotype. A read error may explain this, as a much larger clone is one base away. The genes are TRBV11-3 and TRBJ2-1; 9 bases are shared with TRBD1. Germline-derived CDR1 and CDR2 are SGHNT and YENEEA. CDR3 size: 16 residues. After removal of 0 bases from V and 8 bases from J, the junction contained 8 bases not matched to a gene. The CDR3 DNA reads TGTGCCAGCAGCTTAGATATGACAGGGGGGAGCGATGAGCAGTTCTTC. Its translation is CASSLDMTGGSDEQFF.

The CDR3 region is CASSWSGGSDYGYTF. The CDR3 region has the DNA TGTGCCAGCAGCTGGAGTGGGGGGTCCGACTATGGCTACACCTTC. This rearrangement joins TRBV7-2 to TRBJ1-2; D is possibly TRBD1 (5 bases). V lost 4 bases to trimming and J lost 3 bases, with 15 bases between them. Germline V CDR1 and CDR2: SGHTA, FQGNSA. This CDR3 contains 15 residues.

Notes on this clonotype: One junction end disagrees with the germline gene, perhaps due to a read error. V usage is TRBV7-3 and J usage is TRBJ2-3; D may be TRBD2 (6 bases). This CDR3 is built from 13 residues. In germline, CDR1 is SGHTA, CDR2 FQGTGA. The CDR3 nucleotides read TGTGCCAGCAGTTATGGCGGGACTTGGGGAGAGACTTTT. It is translated as CASSYGGTWGETF.

This clonotype has only one observation. An end of the junction differs from the germline gene, which may be a read error. The chain links TRBV7-3 to TRBJ2-3; D may be TRBD1 (5 bases). The CDR3 covers 14 residues. Germline V gene sequence: CDR1 SGHTA, CDR2 FQGTGA. The CDR3 loop reads CASTLQADAVKHCF. Here the CDR3 DNA reads TGTGCCAGCACCTTACAGGCAGACGCCGTTAAGCACTGTTTT.

This clonotype was picked up a small number of times. The chain is built from TRBV11-3 and TRBJ2-1; D perhaps matches TRBD1 (5 bases). There are 15 residues in the CDR3. V was trimmed by 0 bases and J by 5 bases, leaving 11 bases between them. CDR1 is SGHNT and CDR2 is YENEEA in the germline V gene. In nucleotides, the CDR3 is TGTGCCAGCAGCTTAGATCTGACAGTGAACAATGAGCAGTTCTTC. Residues: CASSLDLTVNNEQFF. Full variable domain (remainder filled in from reference TRBV11-3 and TRBJ2-1): EAGVVQSPRYKIIEKKQPVAFWCNPISGHNTLYWYLQNLGQGPELLIRYENEEAVDDSQLPKDRFSAERLKGVDSTLKIQPAELGDSAVYLCASSLDLTVNNEQFFGPGTRLTVL.

This rearrangement joins TRBV5-1 to TRBJ2-7; no definite D call. The CDR3 is 16 amino acids. V dropped 0 bases and J dropped 3 bases, with 16 bases sitting between them. Per germline, CDR1 SGHRS and CDR2 YFSETQ. The CDR3 protein is CASSLEVQPSHYEQYF. CDR3 nucleotide sequence: TGCGCCAGCAGCTTGGAGGTTCAGCCTTCCCACTACGAGCAGTACTTC.

For this clonotype: This CDR3 is missing its conserved last phenylalanine or tryptophan, likely due to a read error. Because the CDR3's place on the DNA is in doubt, the DNA is left out and the CDR3 is given as listed by TCRdb. The rearrangement uses TRBV7-8 and TRBJ2-3; the table's D call of TRBD1 was not tested on the DNA. The CDR3 adds up to 13 amino acids, both ends counted. The germline gives CDR1 SGHVS, CDR2 FQNEAQ. The CDR3 spells CASSAAGGADYGY.

Details on this clonotype: Sequence at one end of the junction differs from germline and may be a read error. This chain connects TRBV7-7 to TRBJ1-1; no firm D call. This CDR3 spans 15 amino acids. The V gene's germline CDR1 is SSHAT and CDR2 FNYEAQ (reference sequence). The CDR3 spells CASTLEAAGNSEPFF. CDR3 coding DNA: TGTGCTAGCACCCTAGAGGCAGCGGGAAACAGTGAGCCGTTCTTT.

The J gene is TRBJ2-5, the V gene TRBV5-5; D gene uncertain. The CDR3 sequence is 12 residues long. V was clipped by 1 base and J by 4 bases, with 5 bases between them. Per germline, CDR1 SGHKS and CDR2 YYEKEE (reference sequence). CDR3 amino acids: CASSLSGETQYF. CDR3 sequence (DNA): TGTGCCAGCAGCTTGTCGGGAGAGACCCAGTACTTC.

The J gene is TRBJ1-2, the V gene TRBV7-9; TRBD1 agrees at 8 bases. This CDR3 is built from 14 residues. Germline CDR1 SEHNR, CDR2 FQNEAQ (reference sequence). V was pared by 5 bases and J by 4 bases, with 6 bases of the junction left unmatched. CDR3 in DNA: TGTGCCAGCAGCCCAGGACAGGGAGGCTATGGCTACACCTTC. Its translation: CASSPGQGGYGYTF.

This clonotype was observed many times. CDR3 sequence (DNA): TGTGCCAGCAGCGTAGAGCGGGGAAATAGCGAGCAGTACTTC. Its translation: CASSVERGNSEQYF. The gene calls are TRBV9 and TRBJ2-3; 7 bases are a match to TRBD2. The DNA end lines up better with TRBJ2-7; the J call may be wrong. Per germline, CDR1 SGDLS and CDR2 YYNGEE. This CDR3 has 14 residues.

This chain links TRBV7-8 with TRBJ2-5; D is perhaps TRBD1 or TRBD2 (5 bases each). In germline, CDR1 is SGHVS, CDR2 FQNEAQ. The CDR3 length is 15 residues. The V end lost 1 base, the J end lost 3 bases, and 12 bases lay between the germline ends. CDR3 protein: CASSLVGGNEETQYF. The CDR3 bases are TGTGCCAGCAGCTTAGTTGGGGGAAACGAAGAGACCCAGTACTTC.

V usage is TRBV24-1 and J usage is TRBJ1-2, with a weak D call TRBD1 (5 bases). The CDR3 runs to 16 residues. Looked up from germline, CDR1 is KGHDR and CDR2 is SFDVKD. V was clipped by 7 bases and J by 5 bases, with 22 bases between them. The CDR3 region has the DNA TGTGCCACCAGCTTGAAGAGGGCAGGGCTCGTATATGGCTACACCTTC. Its translation is CATSLKRAGLVYGYTF.

As for this clonotype: The junction departs from germline at one end; a sequencing error may be responsible. The V call is TRBV7-9, the J call TRBJ2-3; 7 bases map to TRBD2. This CDR3 region has 14 residues. Per the germline V gene, CDR1 is SEHNR and CDR2 is FQNEAQ (reference sequence). The CDR3 bases are TGTGCCAGCAGCTTTCCGGGAGGTGGCGGTACGGAGTATTTT. Translating it yields CASSFPGGGGTEYF.

This clonotype has more than one count but fewer than ten. The chain joins TRBV7-6 to TRBJ2-7; D possibly matches TRBD1 or TRBD2 (5 bases each). The V end was cut by 0 bases, the J end by 2 bases, with 11 bases between. Looked up from germline, CDR1 is SGHVS and CDR2 is FNYEAQ. The CDR3 runs 15 residues. The chain's CDR3 is CASSLAHGTTYEQYV. CDR3 nucleotide sequence: TGTGCCAGCAGCTTAGCCCACGGGACCACCTACGAGCAGTACGTC.

This clonotype was seen a handful of times. The chain couples TRBV7-6 to TRBJ1-1, with TRBD2 identical over 8 bases. The J call may not be correct, given that the DNA end is closer to TRBJ2-1. The CDR3 totals 16 residues. The germline gives CDR1 SGHVS, CDR2 FNYEAQ. CDR3 protein: CASSFPRSGGRDEQFF. In DNA form, the CDR3 reads TGTGCCAGCAGCTTTCCGAGAAGCGGGGGCCGCGATGAGCAGTTCTTC.

This chain connects TRBV7-6 to TRBJ1-1; D unresolved. CDR3 length: 15 residues. Germline assignment: CDR1 SGHVS and CDR2 FNYEAQ. Between the trimmed V and J ends, which lost 0 bases and 12 bases, there was a span of 20 bases. CDR3 loop: CASSLAQTGNTAPFF. CDR3 coding DNA: TGTGCCAGCAGCTTAGCTCAGACGGGAAACACTGCCCCTTTCTTT.

As concerns this clonotype: At one boundary the junction diverges from the germline segment, which might be a read error. This chain connects TRBV19 to TRBJ2-3, with 9 positions matching TRBD1. Per germline, CDR1 LNHDA and CDR2 SQIVND (reference sequence). The CDR3 spans 15 residues. CDR3 coding DNA: TGTGCCAGTAGTGGGACAGGGAGATCTTCGAATACGCAGTTCTTT. It encodes CASSGTGRSSNTQFF.

The genes are TRBV7-8 and TRBJ2-1, with D unclear. Germline CDR1 reads SGHVS; CDR2 reads FQNEAQ. The CDR3 runs 14 residues. V was cut by 3 bases and J by 15 bases, with 21 bases left in between. The CDR3: CASSLAEGPNARFF. The CDR3 nucleotides are TGTGCCAGCAGCTTGGCGGAAGGCCCCAATGCGCGGTTCTTC.

The V call is TRBV5-8, the J call TRBJ2-7; 9 positions agree with TRBD1. CDR1 is SGHTS and CDR2 is YDEGEE in the germline V gene. CDR3 length: 13 amino acids. J was trimmed by 6 bases and V by 4 bases; bases with no gene match: 5. CDR3 protein: CASSHRGPCEQYF. DNA for the CDR3: TGTGCCAGCAGCCACAGGGGGCCCTGCGAGCAGTACTTC.

The chain combines TRBV7-6 with TRBJ2-2; D is perhaps TRBD1 (6 bases). From germline, CDR1 is SGHVS and CDR2 FNYEAQ. V lost 6 bases, J lost 14 bases, and 28 bases lay in between. There are 16 residues in the CDR3. CDR3 sequence reads: CASSSYRALSPLHLFF. Written as DNA, the CDR3 is TGTGCCAGCAGTTCGTACAGGGCACTTTCACCCCTCCACCTGTTTTTT.

The V call is TRBV5-1, the J call TRBJ2-1; D possibly corresponds to TRBD1 (5 bases). The CDR3 contains 15 residues. V was pared by 0 bases and J by 5 bases, with 12 bases between. In germline, CDR1 is SGHRS, CDR2 YFSETQ. The chain's CDR3 is CASSLASGSDNEQFF. The CDR3 DNA sequence: TGCGCCAGCAGCTTGGCCTCAGGGTCGGACAATGAGCAGTTCTTC.

In the case of this clonotype: A much larger clone sits a single nucleotide away, making a read error possible. The chain is built from TRBV4-2 and TRBJ2-1; TRBD2 matches 14 bases. This CDR3 is built from 15 residues. Germline CDR1 and CDR2: LGHNA and YNFKEQ. DNA of the CDR3: TGTGCCATCAGCAAGGGACTAGCGGGAGTTAATGAGCAGTTCTTC. It yields the protein CAISKGLAGVNEQFF.

Comments on this clonotype: The junction does not match germline at one end; this may be a read error. The chain joins TRBV7-2 to TRBJ1-1; no clear D gene. Germline loops: CDR1 SGHTA, CDR2 FQGNSA. This CDR3 spans 12 amino acids. This CDR3 reads CASMVVNTEAFF. For the CDR3, the DNA is TGTGCCAGCATGGTGGTGAACACTGAGGCTTTCTTT.